The 24 T cell receptor beta chains below were found in one sample sequenced in a study of OX40 agonist ivuxolimab in advanced cancers. Produced via immunoSEQ multiplex PCR; TCRdb's table is partial and in-frame only. The data show around 100,000 clones, about 91% seen once. Sequencing was performed on CD4+ or CD8+ T cells sorted from blood, taken in a trial of the OX40 agonist ivuxolimab. Every receptor here comes from an adult with an advanced solid tumor such as melanoma, head and neck, liver or kidney cancer.

V gene TRBV5-4 combines with J gene TRBJ2-5; no reliable D call. The CDR3 spans 12 residues. The germline V and J ends were trimmed by 4 bases and 11 bases, with 15 bases remaining between them. Germline-derived CDR1 and CDR2 are SGHNT and YYREEE (reference sequence). Here the CDR3 DNA reads TGTGCCAGCAGCGCAGACGGCCTGGGGCAGTACTTC. As protein: CASSADGLGQYF.

This clone is a singleton in its sample. The V gene is TRBV27, the J gene TRBJ2-7; 9 nucleotides agree with TRBD2. The CDR3 is 17 residues long. V was clipped by 6 bases and J by 4 bases; unmatched bases: 16. Per the germline V gene, CDR1 is MNHEY and CDR2 is SMNVEV (reference sequence). CDR3 loop: CASSSSGSGSFFYEQYF. The CDR3 DNA sequence: TGTGCCAGCAGCTCCTCAGGTAGCGGGAGTTTTTTTTACGAGCAGTACTTC.

J is TRBJ1-6 and V is TRBV7-9; weak D call: TRBD1 (5 bases). V dropped 3 bases and J dropped 5 bases, with 17 bases sitting between them. Germline V gene lookup returns CDR1 SEHNR and CDR2 FQNEAQ (reference sequence). The CDR3 runs 17 residues. DNA for the CDR3: TGTGCCAGCAGCTTTTCGGGGCAGGGAGGCGATAATTCACCCCTCCACTTT. This translates into CASSFSGQGGDNSPLHF.

The CDR3 nucleotides read TGTGCCAGCAGCGGGACAGGGGGCGCTTTCTTT. Translating it yields CASSGTGGAFF. The chain combines TRBV9 with TRBJ1-1, with 11 bases identical to TRBD1. Germline V gene lookup returns CDR1 SGDLS and CDR2 YYNGEE. CDR3 size: 11 residues. The V gene end was trimmed by 3 bases and the J gene end by 11 bases; junction bases not matched to a gene: 0.

The genes are TRBV6-1 and TRBJ1-5; the D gene is possibly TRBD1 (5 bases). Trimming removed 6 bases from V and 4 bases from J, with 13 bases in between. Germline CDR1 and CDR2: MNHNS and SASEGT. This CDR3 region has 14 residues. CDR3 sequence (DNA): TGTGCCAGCAGAGATGGGGGGAGGAATCAGCCCCAGCATTTT. The encoded protein is CASRDGGRNQPQHF.

The J gene is TRBJ2-7, the V gene TRBV10-3; no clear D gene. Per germline, CDR1 ENHRY and CDR2 SYGVKD. This CDR3 contains 12 residues. V was shortened by 8 bases and J by 5 bases, with 13 bases between the two germline ends. The CDR3 loop reads CAIARREDEQYF. For the CDR3, the DNA is TGTGCCATCGCCCGCAGAGAAGACGAGCAGTACTTC.

The J gene is TRBJ2-7, the V gene TRBV28, with TRBD2 as a possible D gene (5 bases). The CDR3 length is 13 residues. Germline values: CDR1 MDHEN, CDR2 SYDVKM. The ends were cut back, 10 bases at V and 9 bases at J, with 22 bases in the middle. In nucleotides, the CDR3 is TGTGCCACCTCGAGATTAGAGGGCTTCGGGCAGTACTTC. Amino acid sequence: CATSRLEGFGQYF. Together with reference TRBV28 and TRBJ2-7, the CDR3 gives the full variable domain: DVKVTQSSRYLVKRTGEKVFLECVQDMDHENMFWYRQDPGLGLRLIYFSYDVKMKEKGDIPEGYSVSREKKERFSLILESASTNQTSMYLCATSRLEGFGQYFGPGTRLTVT.

The chain links TRBV11-3 to TRBJ2-3; 11 bases fit TRBD2. Unmatched junction bases numbered 6, after V lost 5 bases and J lost 2 bases. This CDR3 is 16 amino acids long. The germline CDR1 and CDR2 sequences are SGHNT and YENEEA. CDR3 in DNA: TGTGCCAGCAGCCTGGGGGGACTAGCGGCCACAGATACGCAGTATTTT. It codes for CASSLGGLAATDTQYF. Variable domain in full (rest from reference TRBV11-3 and TRBJ2-3): EAGVVQSPRYKIIEKKQPVAFWCNPISGHNTLYWYLQNLGQGPELLIRYENEEAVDDSQLPKDRFSAERLKGVDSTLKIQPAELGDSAVYLCASSLGGLAATDTQYFGPGTRLTVL.

V gene TRBV29-1 combines with J gene TRBJ1-2; perhaps TRBD1 as D (5 bases). This CDR3 is 13 amino acids long. V was shortened by 7 bases and J by 7 bases, with 19 bases between the two germline ends. From germline, CDR1 is SQVTM and CDR2 ANQGSEA. The CDR3 spells CSAEVTEVGGYTF. The DNA for the CDR3 is TGCAGCGCCGAAGTGACAGAGGTTGGTGGCTACACCTTC.

Only one count was recorded for this clone. This specimen includes other DNA sequences encoding the same CDR3. This rearrangement joins TRBV29-1 to TRBJ2-3; D remains unclear. V was clipped by 4 bases and J by 3 bases, with 5 bases between them. This CDR3 is 11 amino acids long. From germline, CDR1 is SQVTM and CDR2 ANQGSEA. The CDR3 DNA is TGCAGCGTTGCCCTGACAGATACGCAGTATTTT. Translation: CSVALTDTQYF.

V is TRBV27 and J is TRBJ2-7; TRBD2 matches 9 bases. Trimming took 1 base from V and 6 from J; bases not matched to a gene: 10. From germline, CDR1 is MNHEY and CDR2 SMNVEV (reference sequence). This CDR3 is 16 amino acids long. The CDR3, as DNA: TGTGCCAGCAGTTTATATGGCGGGGGGGGGCTCCGCGAGCAGTACTTC. It translates to CASSLYGGGGLREQYF.

V is TRBV19 and J is TRBJ1-2; TRBD1 matches 9 bases. Germline CDR1 is LNHDA and CDR2 is SQIVND (reference sequence). The CDR3 contains 15 residues. Trimming removed 4 bases from V and 4 bases from J; junction bases left unmatched: 7. This chain's CDR3 is CASSTGQGVSYGYTF. Written as DNA, the CDR3 is TGTGCCAGTAGTACGGGACAGGGAGTCAGCTATGGCTACACCTTC.

The CDR3: CASMADRGYGYTEAFF. CDR3 bases: TGCGCCAGCATGGCCGACAGGGGTTATGGATACACTGAAGCTTTCTTT. This chain uses TRBV5-1 with TRBJ1-1; 8 bases align to TRBD1. The CDR3 is 16 residues long. Losses at the gene ends were 6 bases for V and 3 bases for J; bases not matched to a gene: 13. CDR1 SGHRS and CDR2 YFSETQ come from the germline V gene.

The chain uses TRBV25-1 and TRBJ2-5, with D perhaps assigned TRBD1 or TRBD2 (6 bases each). Deletions cut 1 base from V and 5 bases from J, with 17 bases between. The germline V gene has CDR1 MGHDK and CDR2 SYGVNS. The CDR3 runs to 16 residues. The CDR3 DNA is TGTGCCAGCAGTGAATCGAGGGGGGTGATGTGGGAGACCCAGTACTTC. Amino acid sequence: CASSESRGVMWETQYF.

This chain uses TRBV6-6 with TRBJ2-1; unclear D gene. Trimming shortened V by 2 bases and J by 4 bases, and 12 bases separated the two germline ends. Looked up from germline, CDR1 is MNHNY and CDR2 is SVGAGI (reference sequence). The CDR3 contains 15 residues. The CDR3 sequence is CASSYDLALYNEQFF. Here the CDR3 DNA reads TGTGCCAGCAGTTACGATTTAGCTCTATACAATGAGCAGTTCTTC.

The gene calls are TRBV29-1 and TRBJ2-7; 7 nucleotides align to TRBD2. Germline CDR1 and CDR2: SQVTM and ANQGSEA. This CDR3 contains 19 residues. V gave up 0 bases and J gave up 3 bases; unmatched junction bases: 20. The CDR3 region is CSVEDSPSTLVGGFYEQYF. The CDR3 DNA sequence: TGCAGCGTTGAAGATTCACCCTCGACCCTTGTGGGAGGGTTCTACGAGCAGTACTTC.

The chain links TRBV5-1 to TRBJ1-2; perhaps TRBD1 as D (5 bases). The V and J ends lost 4 bases and 0 bases respectively, with 13 bases between them. The germline CDR1 and CDR2 sequences are SGHRS and YFSETQ. This CDR3 contains 15 residues. The CDR3 region is CASSPGHGSNYGYTF. The CDR3 region has the DNA TGCGCCAGCAGCCCCGGACACGGTTCTAACTATGGCTACACCTTC. Full variable domain (rest looked up from reference TRBV5-1 and TRBJ1-2): KAGVTQTPRYLIKTRGQQVTLSCSPISGHRSVSWYQQTPGQGLQFLFEYFSETQRNKGNFPGRFSGRQFSNSRSEMNVSTLELGDSALYLCASSPGHGSNYGYTFGSGTRLTVV.

The V call is TRBV5-1, the J call TRBJ2-7; 9 bases align to TRBD2. With V trimmed by 1 base and J by 7 bases, 12 bases remained unmatched. CDR1 and CDR2 (germline): SGHRS, YFSETQ. This CDR3 is built from 16 residues. The CDR3 coding sequence is TGCGCCAGCAGCTTGCCGCGGGAGGGGCGACGGGGAGAGCAGTACTTC. This translates into CASSLPREGRRGEQYF.

The rearrangement uses TRBV6-6 and TRBJ2-7; D unclear. CDR1 and CDR2 (germline): MNHNY, SVGAGI (reference sequence). The CDR3 extends over 12 amino acids. Trimming removed 6 bases from V and 1 base from J, with 7 bases in between. DNA of the CDR3: TGTGCCAGCAGCCAGGCTTCCTACGAGCAGTACTTC. Protein sequence: CASSQASYEQYF.

This clone was seen more than once but under ten times. The chain couples TRBV30 to TRBJ1-2; no reliable D call. The V end was cut by 0 bases, the J end by 8 bases, with 7 bases between. The germline V gene encodes CDR1 GTSNPN and CDR2 SVGIG (reference sequence). The CDR3 is 11 residues long. CDR3: CAWSVRKGYTF. The CDR3 nucleotides read TGTGCCTGGAGTGTACGTAAGGGCTACACCTTC.

The chain links TRBV30 to TRBJ1-3; 7 bases line up with TRBD1. CDR1 GTSNPN and CDR2 SVGIG come from the germline V gene (reference sequence). This CDR3 has 15 amino acids. After removal of 1 base from V and 4 bases from J, the junction contained 7 bases not matched to a gene. CDR3 coding DNA: TGTGCCTGGAGTGCCCGGAAGGGACAGGGAAACACCATATATTTT. Protein sequence: CAWSARKGQGNTIYF.

In its sample, this clone was seen a few times. CDR3 nucleotides: TGTGCTAGTGGGCTCTCTGGGAGGGACTATGGCTACACCTTC. Its protein is CASGLSGRDYGYTF. V and J are TRBV12-5 and TRBJ1-2; D is ambiguous. The V and J ends lost 6 bases and 3 bases respectively, with 14 bases between them. Germline loops: CDR1 LGHNT, CDR2 FRNRAP. This CDR3 is 14 amino acids long.

This sequence joins TRBV5-4 and TRBJ2-5; 7 bases are shared with TRBD2. V dropped 4 bases and J dropped 4; count of bases not matched to a gene: 4. CDR1 is SGHNT, CDR2 YYREEE, per germline (reference sequence). This CDR3 is built from 13 residues. CDR3: CASSNGLGETQYF. The CDR3 DNA sequence: TGTGCCAGCAGCAACGGACTAGGAGAGACCCAGTACTTC. Full variable domain (rest looked up from reference TRBV5-4 and TRBJ2-5): ETGVTQSPTHLIKTRGQQVTLRCSSQSGHNTVSWYQQALGQGPQFIFQYYREEENGRGNFPPRFSGLQFPNYSSELNVNALELDDSALYLCASSNGLGETQYFGPGTRLLVL.

The chain uses TRBV2 and TRBJ2-1; TRBD2 is a possible D gene (6 bases). Trimming shortened V by 0 bases and J by 13 bases, and 13 bases separated the two germline ends. From germline, CDR1 is SNHLY and CDR2 FYNNEI. This CDR3 region has 13 residues. CDR3 loop: CASSEARGQLQFF. DNA of the CDR3: TGTGCCAGCAGTGAAGCGCGGGGCCAACTTCAGTTCTTC.